This paragraph covers one TCR beta chain sequence. The antigen remains undetermined. These data are taken from a study of T cells after yellow fever vaccination. Whole-study findings and limits: Of the clonotypes, a small share occurred in both CD4 and CD8 compartments.

Template switching by 5'RACE produced TCR cDNA, adding a universal primer site and UMIs. Each CDR3 protein is one row after TCRdb ran MiXCR on the 5' RACE reads. The repertoire holds 620,000 or so distinct CDR3 sequences, with roughly a sixth as singletons. V lost 5 bases to trimming and J lost 3 bases, with 11 bases between them. The CDR3 covers 14 residues. Germline CDR1 is SGHTA and CDR2 is FQGTGA. This sample comprised PBMCs, obtained 5 days after the first yellow fever vaccination. This rearrangement joins TRBV7-3 to TRBJ2-1, with D possibly matching TRBD1 (5 bases). This sequence originates from a man between 18 and 29 years old who received the YFV17D yellow fever vaccine. CDR3 region: CASSPSTDYNEQFF. CDR3 DNA sequence: TGTGCCAGCAGCCCCTCGACAGACTACAATGAGCAGTTCTTC.